This T cell receptor (beta chain) was sequenced in a study of response to subunit inactivated influenza vaccine. TCRdb reprocessed the RT-PCR reads via MiXCR and lists one record per CDR3 protein. In the table there are hundreds of thousands of distinct CDR3 sequences, about 14% of which are singletons. V lost 5 bases and J lost 1, with 17 bases in between. Germline loops: CDR1 LNHNV, CDR2 YYDKDF (reference sequence). CDR3 length equals 16 residues. This clonotype was seen a few times. The J gene is TRBJ2-5, the V gene TRBV15; perhaps TRBD1 as D (5 bases). The sample here was PBMCs from blood, taken 14 to 15 days before vaccination. The clonotype originates from a man over 45 who received an inactivated influenza vaccine. The CDR3 here is CATSRKWTTLQETQYF. Here the CDR3 DNA reads TGTGCCACCAGCCGAAAATGGACAACACTCCAAGAGACCCAGTACTTC. The full variable domain, completed using reference TRBV15 and TRBJ2-5, is DAMVIQNPRYQVTQFGKPVTLSCSQTLNHNVMYWYQQKSSQAPKLLFHYYDKDFNNEADTPDNFQSRRPNTSFCFLDIRSPGLGDTAMYLCATSRKWTTLQETQYFGPGTRLLVL.